A single sample gave rise to the 11 T cell receptor beta chains below, sequenced in a study of cytomegalovirus exposure and HLA in healthy donors. The PCR had 60 Vbeta and 13 Jbeta primers. The method was immunoSEQ multiplex PCR; TCRdb's version includes in-frame clones alone and lacks a portion of them. The sample contains 150,000 to 200,000 clones, 65% to 85% of which appear only once. Sequencing was done on a sample of PBMCs. All receptors come from a woman in her twenties or thirties in good health and CMV-seropositive.

The rearrangement uses TRBV4-1 and TRBJ2-5, with a tentative D call TRBD2 (6 bases). Per germline, CDR1 MGHRA and CDR2 YSYEKL. V was clipped by 3 bases and J by 7 bases, with 18 bases between them. CDR3 length: 15 amino acids. CDR3 DNA: TGCGCCAGCAGCCAGGGCCCGGGGGAATACGGGACCCAGTACTTC. The encoded protein is CASSQGPGEYGTQYF.

This clone is a singleton in its sample. The rearrangement joins TRBV28 to TRBJ2-5; the D gene is possibly TRBD1 (6 bases). V lost 1 base to trimming and J lost 0 bases, with 27 bases between them. Germline V lookup: CDR1 MDHEN, CDR2 SYDVKM. The CDR3 runs to 21 residues. The chain's CDR3 is CASSLLEFLSLGGTNQETQYF. DNA for the CDR3: TGTGCCAGCAGTTTATTGGAGTTTCTATCCCTAGGGGGAACGAACCAAGAGACCCAGTACTTC.

This sequence joins TRBV27 and TRBJ2-5; D is unresolved. V was clipped by 5 bases and J by 1 base, with 11 bases between them. The length of the CDR3 is 14 residues. In germline, CDR1 is MNHEY, CDR2 SMNVEV (reference sequence). For the CDR3, the DNA is TGTGCCAGCAGTGCCCGACTGACCCAAGAGACCCAGTACTTC. The encoded protein is CASSARLTQETQYF.

The chain recombines TRBV27 with TRBJ2-5; D perhaps matches TRBD1 (5 bases). The germline V gene encodes CDR1 MNHEY and CDR2 SMNVEV (reference sequence). Trimming left V 3 bases short and J 5 bases short, with 7 bases between. CDR3 length equals 12 residues. For the CDR3, the DNA is TGTGCCAGCAGTTTTAAGGGGGAGACCCAGTACTTC. This translates into CASSFKGETQYF.

By sample fraction, this clone is medium-sized. This chain connects TRBV4-3 to TRBJ1-1; tentative D call: TRBD1 (5 bases). The CDR3 sequence is 15 residues long. V was pared by 1 base and J by 5 bases, with 14 bases between. Germline lookup yields CDR1 LGHNA and CDR2 YSLEER. For the CDR3, the DNA is TGCGCCAGCAGCCAAGGTCCGGGGGGAGATACTGAAGCTTTCTTT. Its translation: CASSQGPGGDTEAFF.

The chain is built from TRBV7-6 and TRBJ2-3; 11 positions match TRBD2. The junction had 8 bases not matched to a gene; V was cut back by 5 bases and J by 4 bases. This CDR3 has 16 residues. CDR1 SGHVS and CDR2 FNYEAQ come from the germline V gene. CDR3 DNA sequence: TGTGCCAGCAGCCGACTGACTAGCGGGAAGGCAGATACGCAGTATTTT. Its translation is CASSRLTSGKADTQYF.

This rearrangement joins TRBV7-9 to TRBJ1-1, with D uncertain. CDR1 SEHNR and CDR2 FQNEAQ come from the germline V gene (reference sequence). The CDR3 sequence is 12 residues long. The V gene lost 5 bases and the J gene lost 5 bases, with 9 bases spanning the gap. CDR3 bases: TGTGCCAGCAGCCCCGTTATGACTGAAGCTTTCTTT. Protein sequence: CASSPVMTEAFF.

The chain combines TRBV7-9 with TRBJ2-5, with a weak D call TRBD2 (5 bases). Germline CDR1 reads SEHNR; CDR2 reads FQNEAQ (reference sequence). V shed 8 bases and J shed 2 bases, with 9 bases lying between them. CDR3 length equals 12 residues. The DNA for the CDR3 is TGTGCCAGCGGGGAGAAACAAGAGACCCAGTACTTC. Its protein is CASGEKQETQYF.

The rearrangement uses TRBV7-9 and TRBJ1-4; 7 bases fit TRBD1. This CDR3 contains 15 residues. J gave up 0 bases and V 10 bases, and 8 bases lay outside the gene matches. Germline V gene sequence: CDR1 SEHNR, CDR2 FQNEAQ (reference sequence). In DNA, the CDR3 is TGTGCCACTCCACAGGGGCCCCCAACTAATGAAAAACTGTTTTTT. Its translation: CATPQGPPTNEKLFF.

The chain is built from TRBV28 and TRBJ1-2; D ambiguous. The germline CDR1 and CDR2 sequences are MDHEN and SYDVKM. With 5 bases removed from V and 4 bases from J, the gap between germline ends came to 20 bases. The CDR3 contains 16 residues. The CDR3 here is CASSRLVTPAGYGYTF. CDR3 bases: TGTGCCAGCAGTCGCCTCGTTACCCCAGCGGGCTATGGCTACACCTTC.

The rearrangement links TRBV7-9 to TRBJ1-1, with D tentatively TRBD1 (5 bases). The ends were cut back, 5 bases at V and 11 bases at J, with 18 bases in the middle. Germline CDR1 and CDR2: SEHNR and FQNEAQ (reference sequence). This CDR3 is built from 13 residues. CDR3 residues: CASSGHSKYQAFF. CDR3 sequence (DNA): TGTGCCAGCAGCGGACACTCCAAATATCAGGCTTTCTTT. The entire variable domain, with the rest obtained from reference TRBV7-9 and TRBJ1-1, is as follows: DTGVSQNPRHKITKRGQNVTFRCDPISEHNRLYWYRQTLGQGPEFLTYFQNEAQLEKSRLLSDRFSAERPKGSFSTLEIQRTEQGDSAMYLCASSGHSKYQAFFGQGTRLTVV.